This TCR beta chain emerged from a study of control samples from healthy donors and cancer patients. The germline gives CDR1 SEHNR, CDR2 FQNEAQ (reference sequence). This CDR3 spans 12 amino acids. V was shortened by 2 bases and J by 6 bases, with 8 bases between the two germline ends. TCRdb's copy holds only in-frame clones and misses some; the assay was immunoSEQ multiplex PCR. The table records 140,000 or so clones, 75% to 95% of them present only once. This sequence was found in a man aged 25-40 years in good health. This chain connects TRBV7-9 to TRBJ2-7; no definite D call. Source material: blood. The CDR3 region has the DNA TGTGCCAGCAGCTTACTGCAGACCGAGCAGTACTTC. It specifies CASSLLQTEQYF.